These 10 T cell receptor beta chains share one sample of origin, sequenced in a study of blood T cell repertoires in COVID-19. Sequenced by immunoSEQ multiplex PCR; TCRdb stores in-frame clones only, minus some. Here the sample spans around 170,000 clones, 65% to 85% being singletons. The sequenced sample consisted of peripheral blood. Every receptor here comes from a woman at least 80 years old with acute or convalescent COVID-19.

The chain employs TRBV4-1 and TRBJ1-4, with 8 bases that match TRBD1. This CDR3 contains 13 residues. The germline V gene has CDR1 MGHRA and CDR2 YSYEKL. V shed 7 bases, J shed 6 bases, and the junction held 4 bases outside the gene matches. CDR3 nucleotide sequence: TGCGCCAGCACCGGGACAGGACATGAAAAACTGTTTTTT. Translation: CASTGTGHEKLFF.

The rearrangement joins TRBV10-2 to TRBJ1-3; 7 nucleotides line up with TRBD1. V lost 4 bases and J lost 4; bases outside the gene matches: 4. Germline values: CDR1 WSHSY, CDR2 SAAADI. The CDR3 has 14 residues. DNA for the CDR3: TGCGCCAGCAGTGGAGGGGGCGAAGGAAACACCATATATTTT. This translates into CASSGGGEGNTIYF.

The genes are TRBV18 and TRBJ2-2; 9 bases are shared with TRBD1. V trimming: 3 bases; J trimming: 6 bases; junction bases outside the gene matches: 8. Germline V gene data show CDR1 as KGHSH and CDR2 as LQKENI. The CDR3 runs 16 residues. CDR3 region: CASSPPTGGRPGELFF. Written as DNA, the CDR3 is TGTGCCAGCTCACCGCCGACAGGGGGTCGTCCCGGGGAGCTGTTTTTT.

CDR3 sequence reads: CASSPRGQDIPYGYTF. The CDR3 DNA follows: TGTGCCAGCAGCCCACGTGGACAGGATATTCCCTATGGCTACACCTTC. V gene TRBV7-9 combines with J gene TRBJ1-2; 7 bases fit TRBD1. J was trimmed by 4 bases and V by 5 bases; bases with no gene match: 13. From germline, CDR1 is SEHNR and CDR2 FQNEAQ (reference sequence). CDR3 length: 16 residues. Based on the CDR3 plus reference TRBV7-9 and TRBJ1-2, the full variable domain is DTGVSQNPRHKITKRGQNVTFRCDPISEHNRLYWYRQTLGQGPEFLTYFQNEAQLEKSRLLSDRFSAERPKGSFSTLEIQRTEQGDSAMYLCASSPRGQDIPYGYTFGSGTRLTVV.

The table lists this clone with a count of one. This chain joins TRBV28 and TRBJ1-4; D gene ambiguous. From germline, CDR1 is MDHEN and CDR2 SYDVKM. CDR3 length equals 13 residues. V was cut by 3 bases and J by 8 bases, with 10 bases left in between. CDR3 loop: CASSFGSREKLFF. Written as DNA, the CDR3 is TGTGCCAGCAGTTTCGGTTCTCGGGAAAAACTGTTTTTT.

The count of this clone is one. The chain carries TRBV19 and TRBJ2-3, with TRBD2 matching 8 bases. Germline CDR1 is LNHDA and CDR2 is SQIVND (reference sequence). V dropped 1 base and J dropped 0; count of bases not matched to a gene: 3. CDR3 length: 16 residues. The CDR3 nucleotides read TGTGCCAGTAGTATAGGGGCTAGCGGGAGCACAGATACGCAGTATTTT. This translates into CASSIGASGSTDTQYF.

Only one count was recorded for this clone. This rearrangement joins TRBV29-1 to TRBJ1-1; D is uncertain. This CDR3 spans 10 amino acids. The germline V gene encodes CDR1 SQVTM and CDR2 ANQGSEA. V lost 4 bases and J 7 bases, leaving 7 bases between the germline ends. The CDR3 nucleotides read TGCAGCGTTGGTCCACTTGAAGCTTTCTTT. Amino acids: CSVGPLEAFF.

The CDR3 region is CASSLDSIVYGYTF. CDR3 bases: TGTGCCAGCAGCTTGGACAGCATAGTATATGGCTACACCTTC. This chain links TRBV7-2 with TRBJ1-2; maybe TRBD1 (6 bases). The CDR3 runs to 14 residues. In germline, CDR1 is SGHTA, CDR2 FQGNSA. Trimming pared 3 bases from V and 5 bases from J, leaving 13 bases between.

The gene calls are TRBV5-5 and TRBJ2-7, with 8 bases matching TRBD1. CDR1 is SGHKS, CDR2 YYEKEE, per germline (reference sequence). The CDR3 runs 13 residues. V was pared by 3 bases and J by 5 bases, with 4 bases of the junction left unmatched. The CDR3 loop reads CASSSRTGNEQYF. CDR3 DNA: TGTGCCAGCAGCTCTCGGACAGGGAACGAGCAGTACTTC. Complete variable domain (other parts from reference TRBV5-5 and TRBJ2-7): DAGVTQSPTHLIKTRGQQVTLRCSPISGHKSVSWYQQVLGQGPQFIFQYYEKEERGRGNFPDRFSARQFPNYSSELNVNALLLGDSALYLCASSSRTGNEQYFGPGTRLTVT.

The chain joins TRBV5-1 to TRBJ1-1, with 7 bases aligning to TRBD1. CDR1 SGHRS and CDR2 YFSETQ come from the germline V gene. The V segment lost 3 bases and the J segment 10 bases; nucleotides outside the gene matches: 6. This CDR3 is built from 12 residues. This CDR3 reads CASSSTGSGAFF. CDR3 in DNA: TGCGCCAGCAGCTCGACAGGGTCCGGAGCTTTCTTT.